This T cell receptor beta chain emerged from a study of blood T cell repertoires in COVID-19. Study in general: Sites in the United States, Italy and Spain provided acute and convalescent COVID-19 samples.

The study recruited people aged roughly 18 to 95 years across about two dozen US areas. The CDR3 has 18 amino acids. V lost 4 bases and J 0 bases, leaving 18 bases between the germline ends. Germline CDR1 and CDR2: SEHNR and FQNEAQ (reference sequence). Original analysis: Estimated nucleated cell counts came from reference gene primer amplification. Sequenced by immunoSEQ multiplex PCR; TCRdb stores in-frame clones only, minus some. That table gives V, J and clone size, and the DNA gave D and trimming. The data show under 500,000 clones, with nearly 90% seen just once and under 2% held by the top ten.

This TCR derives from a woman in her late teens or twenties with acute COVID-19. The chain couples TRBV7-9 to TRBJ2-2; weak D call: TRBD1 (6 bases). Sequencing was carried out using PBMCs or T cells enriched from blood (not recorded which). The CDR3 protein is CASSSTRLTGPNTGELFF. Written as DNA, the CDR3 is TGTGCCAGCAGCTCCACCCGTCTGACAGGCCCGAACACCGGGGAGCTGTTTTTT.